Sequencing of this T cell receptor (beta chain) was carried out in a study of graft-versus-host responses after intestinal transplantation. In the study overall: The whole recipient group had anti-thymocyte globulin induction followed by tacrolimus and steroids for two to four years.

The study's findings and limits: Maximum circulating GvH clone levels tracked with early post-transplant HvG decreases.

Libraries were prepared by immunoSEQ multiplex PCR; TCRdb keeps only in-frame clonotypes and omits some of them. Of 75,000 to 100,000 clones in the sample, roughly 92% were seen once. Comments on this clone: The antigen remains unidentified.

This material consisted of unstimulated CD4+ T cells sorted from spleen or lymph node cells, taken before intestinal transplant. The sequence was obtained from a human donor who received an intestinal transplant.

The CDR3 nucleotides are TGCGCCAGCAGCTTCAGCACAGGGGTTAATGAAAAACTGTTTTTT. Encoded protein: CASSFSTGVNEKLFF. This chain uses TRBV5-1 with TRBJ1-4; TRBD1 aligns across 7 bases. The germline gives CDR1 SGHRS, CDR2 YFSETQ. CDR3 length: 15 residues. Trimming took 2 bases from V and 4 from J; bases not matched to a gene: 5.